This paragraph reports one T cell receptor beta chain. Antigen unknown. TCRdb reprocessed the 5' RACE reads via MiXCR and lists one record per CDR3 protein. The sample has tens of thousands of distinct CDR3 sequences, about 12% seen once. This entry belongs to a study of T-cell memory formation after mild COVID-19. Study observations and caveats: Later expanders leaned toward CD4+, whereas clones contracting from day 15 to 85 were balanced CD4/CD8.

This CDR3 is built from 12 residues. Germline V lookup: CDR1 SQVTM, CDR2 ANQGSEA. The ends lost 6 bases at V and 6 bases at J; junction bases unmatched: 4. The chain links TRBV29-1 to TRBJ2-1, with TRBD2 identical over 8 bases. Sequenced: PBMCs or a T cell subset sorted from them (not recorded which). This receptor was taken from a man aged 18 to 35 who had mild COVID-19 (a few samples of this study predate the infection). Cell type and time point are not known. CDR3 DNA: TGCAGCGTATCCCGGGGGGGCAATGAGCAGTTCTTC. The encoded protein is CSVSRGGNEQFF.